Included here is one T cell receptor beta chain sequence, with context. Germline CDR1 and CDR2: MDHEN and SYDVKM. This CDR3 is built from 14 residues. V gave up 5 bases and J gave up 4 bases; unmatched junction bases: 4. These data are taken from a study of pediatric ulcerative colitis. During colonoscopy, one to two rectal pinch biopsies were collected. Assay used: immunoSEQ multiplex PCR; TCRdb lists only in-frame clones, some missing. The sample records 10,000 to 12,000 clones, approximately 80% being singletons. The rearrangement links TRBV28 to TRBJ1-4; the match to TRBD1 covers 7 bases. The sequence was collected from a girl aged 5 to 17 who was a control in a study of pediatric ulcerative colitis. Sequenced sample: gut tissue. The DNA of the CDR3 is TGTGCCAGCAGTCGGGACAGACATAATGAAAAACTGTTTTTT. Protein sequence: CASSRDRHNEKLFF.